The 24 T cell receptor beta chains listed next were all sequenced from one sample in a study of graft-versus-host responses after intestinal transplantation. Clones were sequenced by immunoSEQ multiplex PCR, and TCRdb holds only the in-frame ones, with some missing. The table lists 30,000 to 50,000 clones, 90% to 95% of them singletons. Antigen specificity for these receptors is unknown. The sequencing used unstimulated CD8+ T cells sorted from spleen or lymph node cells, collected before transplant. The receptor set was obtained from a human donor who was the organ donor for an intestinal transplant.

The gene calls are TRBV19 and TRBJ1-1, with a tentative D call TRBD1 (5 bases). The CDR3 contains 13 residues. CDR1 and CDR2 from the germline V gene are LNHDA and SQIVND (reference sequence). V was clipped by 7 bases and J by 3 bases, with 12 bases between them. The CDR3 bases are TGTGCCAGTAACCACAGGATCGACACTGAAGCTTTCTTT. This encodes CASNHRIDTEAFF.

The chain is built from TRBV6-7 and TRBJ2-7; 10 nucleotides align to TRBD1. TRBV6-7 is annotated as an ORF whose role is uncertain. The CDR3 runs 19 residues. The junction had 13 bases not matched to a gene; V was cut back by 2 bases and J by 0 bases. The CDR3 sequence is CASSYLLVRTGGSSYEQYF. CDR3 bases: TGTGCCAGCAGTTACCTCCTCGTTAGGACAGGGGGGAGCTCCTACGAGCAGTACTTC.

This clone was picked up one time. V is TRBV4-2 and J is TRBJ2-7; 9 positions match TRBD2. The CDR3 runs 18 residues. Germline-derived CDR1 and CDR2 are LGHNA and YNFKEQ. J was trimmed by 5 bases and V by 0 bases; bases with no gene match: 14. CDR3: CASSQDRVGIAGVHEQYF. The CDR3 DNA is TGTGCCAGCAGCCAAGACCGGGTGGGGATAGCGGGGGTCCACGAGCAGTACTTC.

V usage is TRBV11-2 and J usage is TRBJ2-1; 11 nucleotides line up with TRBD1. This CDR3 contains 17 residues. CDR1 SGHAT and CDR2 FQNNGV come from the germline V gene. V lost 4 bases to trimming and J lost 4 bases; unmatched junction nucleotides: 9. In DNA, the CDR3 is TGTGCCAGCAGCTGGGGCATGGGGACAGGGGGTTACAATGAGCAGTTCTTC. Translation gives CASSWGMGTGGYNEQFF.

CDR3 region: CASSKRWPSSGYTF. DNA for the CDR3: TGTGCCAGCAGCAAACGGTGGCCCTCATCCGGCTACACCTTC. V gene TRBV21-1 combines with J gene TRBJ1-2. TRBV21-1 is deemed a pseudogene. CDR3 length equals 14 residues.

In DNA form, the CDR3 reads TGTGCCTGGGATGGGACAGGGGGCCGCTATGGCTACACCTTC. This encodes CAWDGTGGRYGYTF. This chain uses TRBV30 with TRBJ1-2, with 12 bases lining up with TRBD1. Germline V gene data show CDR1 as GTSNPN and CDR2 as SVGIG (reference sequence). This CDR3 is built from 14 residues. The V gene end was trimmed by 5 bases and the J gene end by 4 bases; junction bases not matched to a gene: 5.

The CDR3 loop reads CASSATGGAGETQYF. The CDR3 DNA sequence: TGTGCCAGCAGCGCCACAGGGGGCGCAGGAGAGACCCAGTACTTC. The rearrangement links TRBV9 to TRBJ2-5, with 9 positions matching TRBD1. V shed 3 bases, J shed 4 bases, and the junction held 7 bases outside the gene matches. Germline assignment: CDR1 SGDLS and CDR2 YYNGEE. The CDR3 totals 15 residues.

This clone showed up just once. This chain uses TRBV5-1 with TRBJ2-3; D is ambiguous. The CDR3 covers 13 residues. CDR1 is SGHRS, CDR2 YFSETQ, per germline. V was pared by 2 bases and J by 5 bases, with 9 bases between. The CDR3 is CASSFMVLDTQYF. The CDR3 nucleotides are TGCGCCAGCAGCTTTATGGTACTAGATACGCAGTATTTT.

V usage is TRBV10-3 and J usage is TRBJ2-7; TRBD2 aligns across 13 bases. Trimming cost V 7 bases and J 6 bases; bases outside gene matches: 6. CDR1 is ENHRY and CDR2 is SYGVKD in the germline V gene. The CDR3 is made up of 14 amino acids. In nucleotides, the CDR3 is TGTGCCATCAAAACCGGGACTAGCGGGACCGAGCAGTACTTC. The encoded protein is CAIKTGTSGTEQYF.

V is TRBV27 and J is TRBJ2-3; 10 bases map to TRBD2. The CDR3 is 14 amino acids. Germline assignment: CDR1 MNHEY and CDR2 SMNVEV (reference sequence). J was trimmed by 4 bases and V by 2 bases; bases with no gene match: 0. This chain's CDR3 is CASSLLAGADTQYF. DNA for the CDR3: TGTGCCAGCAGTTTACTAGCGGGGGCAGATACGCAGTATTTT.

The chain carries TRBV18 and TRBJ2-1; D gene uncertain. V was shortened by 1 base and J by 0 bases, with 7 bases between the two germline ends. The CDR3 is 15 amino acids. Germline loops: CDR1 KGHSH, CDR2 LQKENI. CDR3 sequence reads: CASSPLGGSYNEQFF. The CDR3 bases are TGTGCCAGCTCACCACTGGGCGGCTCCTACAATGAGCAGTTCTTC.

The genes are TRBV7-2 and TRBJ2-7, with 9 bases that match TRBD1. V dropped 1 base and J dropped 3; count of bases not matched to a gene: 4. This CDR3 spans 15 amino acids. Germline V gene sequence: CDR1 SGHTA, CDR2 FQGNSA. The CDR3 region has the DNA TGTGCCAGCAGCTTAGGTCGGGGACAGGGCTACGAGCAGTACTTC. Amino acids: CASSLGRGQGYEQYF.

The chain links TRBV7-9 to TRBJ2-2, with 15 bases aligning to TRBD2. Germline V gives CDR1 SEHNR, CDR2 FQNEAQ (reference sequence). The CDR3 length is 17 residues. The CDR3 DNA reads TGTGCTGTTGGAGGACTAGCGGGGGGGCTTGGCACCGGGGAGCTGTTTTTT. It codes for CAVGGLAGGLGTGELFF. Combining the CDR3 with reference TRBV7-9 and TRBJ2-2 gives the whole variable domain DTGVSQNPRHKITKRGQNVTFRCDPISEHNRLYWYRQTLGQGPEFLTYFQNEAQLEKSRLLSDRFSAERPKGSFSTLEIQRTEQGDSAMYLCAVGGLAGGLGTGELFFGEGSRLTVL.

The rearrangement joins TRBV7-9 to TRBJ1-4; perhaps TRBD1 as D (5 bases). V lost 5 bases to trimming and J lost 3 bases, with 13 bases between them. Per germline, CDR1 SEHNR and CDR2 FQNEAQ (reference sequence). The CDR3 contains 15 residues. CDR3 sequence (DNA): TGTGCCAGCAGCGCCTCAGGGAGCGCTAATGAAAAACTGTTTTTT. It codes for CASSASGSANEKLFF.

V usage is TRBV4-1 and J usage is TRBJ2-5, with TRBD2 matching over 9 bases. V dropped 5 bases and J dropped 4; count of bases not matched to a gene: 5. Germline V gene lookup returns CDR1 MGHRA and CDR2 YSYEKL. CDR3 length: 14 residues. The CDR3 reads CASSDWGLAETQYF. For the CDR3, the DNA is TGCGCCAGCAGCGACTGGGGACTAGCAGAGACCCAGTACTTC.

The gene calls are TRBV19 and TRBJ1-2; no definite D call. The CDR3 extends over 15 amino acids. Germline V lookup: CDR1 LNHDA, CDR2 SQIVND (reference sequence). Trimming cost V 2 bases and J 8 bases, with 18 bases left between them. The CDR3 sequence is CASSIQHLEGRGYTF. The DNA of the CDR3 is TGTGCCAGTAGTATACAGCATCTGGAGGGCAGGGGCTACACCTTC. Full variable domain (outside the CDR3, taken from reference TRBV19 and TRBJ1-2): DGGITQSPKYLFRKEGQNVTLSCEQNLNHDAMYWYRQDPGQGLRLIYYSQIVNDFQKGDIAEGYSVSREKKESFPLTVTSAQKNPTAFYLCASSIQHLEGRGYTFGSGTRLTVV.

V gene TRBV7-9 combines with J gene TRBJ1-6; D possibly corresponds to TRBD1 (6 bases). V was trimmed by 1 base and J by 6 bases, leaving 10 bases between them. The CDR3 has 15 residues. The germline V gene has CDR1 SEHNR and CDR2 FQNEAQ (reference sequence). The CDR3 reads CASSLVDSSNSPLHF. For the CDR3, the DNA is TGTGCCAGCAGCTTAGTGGACAGTAGTAATTCACCCCTCCACTTT.

This clone was detected once. The V gene is TRBV11-3, the J gene TRBJ2-1; TRBD1 aligns across 9 bases. Germline V gene sequence: CDR1 SGHNT, CDR2 YENEEA. With V trimmed by 1 base and J by 9 bases, 10 bases remained unmatched. This CDR3 is 16 amino acids long. The CDR3 bases are TGTGCCAGCAGCTTAGTAGGGACAGGGACCTTCGGTGAGCAGTTCTTC. Translated: CASSLVGTGTFGEQFF.

The chain couples TRBV4-1 to TRBJ1-5, with D possibly TRBD1 on 5 matching bases. The germline V gene encodes CDR1 MGHRA and CDR2 YSYEKL. The CDR3 has 17 amino acids. The germline V and J ends were trimmed by 1 base and 7 bases, with 20 bases remaining between them. The CDR3 sequence: CASSQGGSQLSIQPQHF. CDR3 coding DNA: TGCGCCAGCAGCCAAGGGGGGAGCCAATTGTCAATCCAGCCCCAGCATTTT.

V is TRBV29-1 and J is TRBJ2-2; unclear D gene. CDR1 is SQVTM and CDR2 is ANQGSEA in the germline V gene. Trimming left V 0 bases short and J 6 bases short, with 11 bases between. The CDR3 has 14 amino acids. CDR3: CSVEDWAGPGELFF. CDR3 DNA sequence: TGCAGCGTTGAAGATTGGGCTGGACCCGGGGAGCTGTTTTTT.

V is TRBV4-1 and J is TRBJ1-2; no clear D. V was trimmed by 0 bases and J by 4 bases, leaving 12 bases between them. The CDR3 is 15 amino acids. Germline loops: CDR1 MGHRA, CDR2 YSYEKL. CDR3 bases: TGCGCCAGCAGCCAAGAAGGAGGGTTTAGCTATGGCTACACCTTC. It yields the protein CASSQEGGFSYGYTF.

The chain employs TRBV30 and TRBJ1-2; TRBD1 aligns across 9 bases. Germline assignment: CDR1 GTSNPN and CDR2 SVGIG (reference sequence). The J segment lost 4 bases and the V segment lost 5 bases, leaving 2 bases of the junction unmatched. CDR3 length equals 12 residues. The CDR3 nucleotides are TGTGCCTGGGGACAGGGGATCTATGGCTACACCTTC. Translated: CAWGQGIYGYTF.

The chain's CDR3 is CASSLPPGPTDTQYF. As DNA, the CDR3 is TGTGCCAGCAGCCTCCCCCCTGGGCCCACAGATACGCAGTATTTT. The chain uses TRBV7-2 and TRBJ2-3, with unresolved D. Trimming stripped 5 bases from V and 2 bases from J, with 14 bases between. The CDR3 runs 15 residues. Germline V gene data show CDR1 as SGHTA and CDR2 as FQGNSA.

The chain combines TRBV11-2 with TRBJ2-2; 11 positions match TRBD2. The V gene end was trimmed by 5 bases and the J gene end by 9 bases; junction bases not matched to a gene: 8. Germline V gene lookup returns CDR1 SGHAT and CDR2 FQNNGV. The CDR3 runs 15 residues. The CDR3 spells CASSGTGTSGRELFF. For the CDR3, the DNA is TGTGCCAGCAGCGGAACCGGGACTAGCGGCCGGGAGCTGTTTTTT. The complete variable domain, with remaining parts taken from reference TRBV11-2 and TRBJ2-2, reads EAGVAQSPRYKIIEKRQSVAFWCNPISGHATLYWYQQILGQGPKLLIQFQNNGVVDDSQLPKDRFSAERLKGVDSTLKIQPAKLEDSAVYLCASSGTGTSGRELFFGEGSRLTVL.